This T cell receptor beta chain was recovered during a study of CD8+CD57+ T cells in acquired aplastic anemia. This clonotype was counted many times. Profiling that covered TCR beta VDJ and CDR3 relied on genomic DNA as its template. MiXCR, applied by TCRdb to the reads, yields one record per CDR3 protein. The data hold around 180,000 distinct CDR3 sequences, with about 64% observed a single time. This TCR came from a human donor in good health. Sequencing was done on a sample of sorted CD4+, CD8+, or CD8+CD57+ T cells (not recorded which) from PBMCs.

The CDR3 DNA follows: TGCGCCAGCAACCTCGGGGACCGAAGGGACACTGAAGCTTTCTTT. This encodes CASNLGDRRDTEAFF. The chain employs TRBV5-1 and TRBJ1-1; D is perhaps TRBD1 (5 bases). The CDR3 covers 15 residues. The germline V and J ends were trimmed by 6 bases and 3 bases, with 18 bases remaining between them. CDR1 and CDR2 (germline): SGHRS, YFSETQ.